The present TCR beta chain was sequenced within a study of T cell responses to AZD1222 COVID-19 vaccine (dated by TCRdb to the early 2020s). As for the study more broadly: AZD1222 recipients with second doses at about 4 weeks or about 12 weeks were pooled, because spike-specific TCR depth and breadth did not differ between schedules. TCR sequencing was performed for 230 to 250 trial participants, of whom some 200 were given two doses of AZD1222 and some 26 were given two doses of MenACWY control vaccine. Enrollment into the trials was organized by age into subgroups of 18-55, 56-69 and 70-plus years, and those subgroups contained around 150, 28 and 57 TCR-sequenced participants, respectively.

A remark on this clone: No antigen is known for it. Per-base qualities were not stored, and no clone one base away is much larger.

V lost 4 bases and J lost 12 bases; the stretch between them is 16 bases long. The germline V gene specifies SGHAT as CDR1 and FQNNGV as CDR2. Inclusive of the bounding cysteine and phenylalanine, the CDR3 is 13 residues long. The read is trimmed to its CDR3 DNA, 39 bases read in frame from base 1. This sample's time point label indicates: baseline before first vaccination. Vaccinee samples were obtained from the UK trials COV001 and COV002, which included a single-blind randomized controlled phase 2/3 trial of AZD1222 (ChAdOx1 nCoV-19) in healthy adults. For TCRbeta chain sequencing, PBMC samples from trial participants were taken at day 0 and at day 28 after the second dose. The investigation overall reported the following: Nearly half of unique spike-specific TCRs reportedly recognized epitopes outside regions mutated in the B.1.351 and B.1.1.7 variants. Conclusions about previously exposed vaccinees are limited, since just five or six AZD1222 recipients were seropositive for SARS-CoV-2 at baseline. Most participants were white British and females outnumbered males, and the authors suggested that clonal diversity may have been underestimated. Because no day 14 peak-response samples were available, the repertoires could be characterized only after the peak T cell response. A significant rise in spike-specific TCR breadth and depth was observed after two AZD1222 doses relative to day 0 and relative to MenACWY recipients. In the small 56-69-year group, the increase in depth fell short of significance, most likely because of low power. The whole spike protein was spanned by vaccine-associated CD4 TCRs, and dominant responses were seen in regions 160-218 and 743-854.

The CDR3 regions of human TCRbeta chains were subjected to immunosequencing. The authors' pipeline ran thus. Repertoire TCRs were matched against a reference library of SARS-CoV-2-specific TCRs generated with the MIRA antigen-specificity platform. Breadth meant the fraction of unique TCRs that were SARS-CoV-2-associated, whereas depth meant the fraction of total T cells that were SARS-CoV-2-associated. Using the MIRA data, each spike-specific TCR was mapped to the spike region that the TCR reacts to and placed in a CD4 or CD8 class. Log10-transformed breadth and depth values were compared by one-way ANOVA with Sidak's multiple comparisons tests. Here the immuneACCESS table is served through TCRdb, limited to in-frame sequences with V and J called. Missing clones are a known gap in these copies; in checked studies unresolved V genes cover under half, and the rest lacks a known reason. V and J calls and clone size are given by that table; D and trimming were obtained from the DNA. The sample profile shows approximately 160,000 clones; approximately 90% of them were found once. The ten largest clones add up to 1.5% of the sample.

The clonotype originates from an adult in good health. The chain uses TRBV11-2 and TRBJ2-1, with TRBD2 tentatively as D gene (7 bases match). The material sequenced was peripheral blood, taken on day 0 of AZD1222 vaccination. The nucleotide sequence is TGTGCCAGCAGCTGGCGAGGGGGGGCCTTGCAGTTCTTC. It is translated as CASSWRGGALQFF.